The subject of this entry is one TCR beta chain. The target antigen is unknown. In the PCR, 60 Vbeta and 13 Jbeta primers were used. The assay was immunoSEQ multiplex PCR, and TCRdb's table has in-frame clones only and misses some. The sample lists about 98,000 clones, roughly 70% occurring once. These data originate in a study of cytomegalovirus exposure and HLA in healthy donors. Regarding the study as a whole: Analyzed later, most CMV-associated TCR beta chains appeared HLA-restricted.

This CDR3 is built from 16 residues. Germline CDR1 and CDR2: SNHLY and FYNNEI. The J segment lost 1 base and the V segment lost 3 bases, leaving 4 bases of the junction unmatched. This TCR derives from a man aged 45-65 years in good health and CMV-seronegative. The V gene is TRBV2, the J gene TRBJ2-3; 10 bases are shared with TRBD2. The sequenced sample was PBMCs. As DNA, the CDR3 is TGTGCCAGCAGTGAGTCCGGACTAGCGGGCACAGATACGCAGTATTTT. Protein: CASSESGLAGTDTQYF.